This TCR beta chain appears in the sequencing data of a study of tumor and adjacent non-tumor tissue in lung cancer. The study's findings and limits: Tumor tissue had significantly higher TCR diversity than normal lung.

This clonotype was observed a few times. What it binds is unknown. Per the germline V gene, CDR1 is LNHDA and CDR2 is SQIVND (reference sequence). The CDR3 covers 15 residues. With 4 bases removed from V and 4 bases from J, the gap between germline ends came to 13 bases. Three rounds of nested PCR, following a modified ARM-PCR protocol, produced the TCRbeta library. TCRdb itself ran the multiplex PCR reads through MiXCR, one entry per CDR3 protein. The sample has about 76,000 distinct CDR3 sequences, nearly 70% seen once. No cell sorting was done before RNA was extracted from the tissue. This chain joins TRBV19 and TRBJ2-2; tentatively, D is TRBD1 (6 bases). Sequencing used lung tumor tissue. This clonotype was obtained from a woman in her sixties or seventies with non-small cell lung cancer. CDR3 sequence (DNA): TGTGCCAGTAGTACGACAGGCGCGTTCACCGGGGAGCTGTTTTTT. Protein: CASSTTGAFTGELFF.